This is a list of T cell receptor beta chains from one sample in a study of CD8 T cells in Susac syndrome. TCRdb reprocessed the immunoSEQ multiplex PCR reads with MiXCR, giving one entry per CDR3 protein. Here the sample spans hundreds of thousands of distinct CDR3 sequences, more than 80% being singletons. The specimen sequenced was CD8+ T cells from PBMCs. These TCRs come from a human donor with multiple sclerosis. The CDR3 runs from the conserved cysteine through the conserved F or W. D genes are given only for firm matches. The listing skips clone size in some rows; elsewhere it reads once, few, many or a size class.

D gene	J gene	clone size	V gene	CDR3 DNA	CDR3 protein
NA	TRBJ2-1	NA	TRBV27	TGTGCCAGCAGTTTTTTCAATCGAATTACGAATGAGCAGTTCTTC	CASSFFNRITNEQFF
NA	TRBJ2-7	NA	TRBV6-5	TGTGCCAGCAGAGACAGGTGGGACGAGCAGTACTTC	CASRDRWDEQYF
NA	TRBJ1-1	NA	TRBV10-3	TGTGCCATCAGTAAGGGTGTCGGGGGGGAGATTATTGAAGCTTTCTTT	CAISKGVGGEIIEAFF
NA	TRBJ1-1	NA	TRBV5-1	TGCGCCAGCAGCCCTGGGGAGGGTATGACTGAAGCTTTCTTT	CASSPGEGMTEAFF
TRBD2	TRBJ2-1	NA	TRBV28	TGTGCCAGCAGTCTTGGGACTAGCATCTACAATGAGCAGTTCTTC	CASSLGTSIYNEQFF
TRBD2	TRBJ2-1	NA	TRBV7-9	TGTGCCAGCAGCTTCACCCCGGGACTAGCGGGAGGGGTTGAGCAGTTCTTC	CASSFTPGLAGGVEQFF
NA	TRBJ2-2	NA	TRBV30	TGTGCCTGGAGTGCCAAAGCGGATAGCACCGGGGAGCTGTTTTTT	CAWSAKADSTGELFF
NA	TRBJ1-2	NA	TRBV15	TGTGCCACCAGCAGAGGGGCATCGTGGGAAGGCTACACCTTC	CATSRGASWEGYTF
TRBD2	TRBJ2-7	NA	TRBV30	TGTGCCTGGAATGCCGGGGACTACTACGAGCAGTACTTC	CAWNAGDYYEQYF
TRBD2	TRBJ2-5	few	TRBV12-5	TGTGCTAGTGTCGGGGGGGTCCAAGAGACCCAGTACTTC	CASVGGVQETQYF
TRBD2	TRBJ2-1	NA	TRBV2	TGTGCCAGCAGTGAATTAGCGAGGGAGGGCAGATATGAGCAGTTCTTC	CASSELAREGRYEQFF
TRBD2	TRBJ2-7	NA	TRBV19	TGTGCCAGTAGTATGGAGCTAGCGGGAGGGCCTTTGTACGAGCAGTACTTC	CASSMELAGGPLYEQYF
NA	TRBJ1-2	NA	TRBV29-1	TGCAGCGAGGAGAAGTTAGCCGATGGCTACACCTTC	CSEEKLADGYTF
NA	TRBJ1-1	NA	TRBV3-1	TGTGCCAGCAGCCACGAGGGATACACTGAAGCTTTCTTT	CASSHEGYTEAFF
NA	TRBJ1-1	few	TRBV6-5	TGTGCCAGCAGTTACCGGGGTGGCACTGAAGCTTTCTTT	CASSYRGGTEAFF
TRBD2	TRBJ2-7	NA	TRBV11-2	TGTGCCAGCAGCCGAATTACTAGCGGCCCATCCTACGAGCAGTACTTC	CASSRITSGPSYEQYF
NA	TRBJ1-1	NA	TRBV4-1	TGCGCCAGCAGCCAAGGGAGCTCTGAAGCTTTCTTT	CASSQGSSEAFF
NA	TRBJ1-1	NA	TRBV6-5	TGTGCCAGCACCTCGGGATGGAACACTGAAGCTTTCTTT	CASTSGWNTEAFF
NA	TRBJ2-1	NA	TRBV7-2	TGTGCCAGCAGCTTAGCTGGCAGTGAGCAGTTCTTC	CASSLAGSEQFF
TRBD2	TRBJ2-1	NA	TRBV3-1	TGTGCCAGCAGCCCGACTGGGGGAGGGGCGGATGAGCAGTTCTTC	CASSPTGGGADEQFF
NA	TRBJ1-1	once	TRBV4-1	TGCGCCAGCAGCCCACCGGGGTTTGGCACTGAAGCTTTCTTT	CASSPPGFGTEAFF
NA	TRBJ2-1	NA	TRBV20-1	TGCAGTGCACGGGTCCTCCCCGAGCAGTTCTTC	CSARVLPEQFF
TRBD1	TRBJ2-7	NA	TRBV30	TGTGCCTGGAGCGGAAACAGGGGGAGTGGGTACGAGCAGTACTTC	CAWSGNRGSGYEQYF
NA	TRBJ2-7	few	TRBV6-1	TGTGCCAGCACGGACGCCGCGTCCGAGCAGTACTTC	CASTDAASEQYF
NA	TRBJ1-6	NA	TRBV5-6	TGTGCCAGCAGCTATTCACCGAAGGTCGCGTATAATTCACCCCTCCACTTT	CASSYSPKVAYNSPLHF
NA	TRBJ2-5	NA	TRBV12-3/TRBV12-4	TGTGCCAGCAGTTATGGGGAGCAAGAGACCCAGTACTTC	CASSYGEQETQYF
NA	TRBJ1-2	NA	TRBV6-1	TGTGCCAGTCAGATCAGTGAAGCGTGGGGCTACACCTTC	CASQISEAWGYTF
TRBD1	TRBJ2-7	NA	TRBV27	TGTGCCAGCAGTTCCAGCCCGGGACAGGGTAACTTCGAGCAGTACTTC	CASSSSPGQGNFEQYF
TRBD1	TRBJ1-6	NA	TRBV5-1	TGCGCCAGCAGCGAGGGACAGGGATATTCACCCCTCCACTTT	CASSEGQGYSPLHF
NA	TRBJ2-3	few	TRBV6-1	TGTGCCAGCAAACGGACGACGAGCACAGATACGCAGTATTTT	CASKRTTSTDTQYF
TRBD1	TRBJ2-1	once	TRBV6-5	TGTGCCAGCAGTCATACAGGGGGCGCTTACAATGAGCAGTTCTTC	CASSHTGGAYNEQFF
NA	TRBJ1-2	NA	TRBV19	TGTGCCAGTAGTATATGGCAGAACCAGGTCTATGGCTACACCTTC	CASSIWQNQVYGYTF
NA	TRBJ1-1	NA	TRBV5-1	TGCGCCAGCAGCAAGGAAACGGGTACTGAAGCTTTCTTT	CASSKETGTEAFF
NA	TRBJ2-7	few	TRBV7-9	TGTGCCAGCAGCCCTCAGGGGGGCCAAGGCCACCCTTACGAGCAGTACTTC	CASSPQGGQGHPYEQYF
TRBD2	TRBJ2-7	NA	TRBV5-1	TGCGCCAGCAAAGGCACTAGCGAAAACTACGAGCAGTGCTTC	CASKGTSENYEQCF
NA	TRBJ2-2	NA	TRBV4-1	TGCGCCAGCAGCCCCGGAGAGGGTGGTATCCACCGGGTCGGGGAGCTGTTTTTT	CASSPGEGGIHRVGELFF
NA	TRBJ2-7	NA	TRBV10-2	TGCGCCAGCAGACAGAGCCCAACCTACGAGCAGTACTTC	CASRQSPTYEQYF
TRBD2	TRBJ2-7	NA	TRBV27	TGTGCCAGCAGGCCGGGACTAGCGATCTCCTACGAGCAGTACTTC	CASRPGLAISYEQYF
NA	TRBJ2-2	once	TRBV4-1	TGCGCCAGCAGCCACTTGGCAGGGGAATCCACCGGGGAGCTGTTTTTT	CASSHLAGESTGELFF
TRBD2	TRBJ2-1	NA	TRBV7-7	TGTGCTAGCGGACTAGCGGGAGGTGATGAGCAGTTCTTC	CASGLAGGDEQFF
NA	TRBJ1-2	NA	TRBV11-2	TGTGCCAGCAGCTTAGATCGGACGGAAGCTAACTATGGCTACACCTTC	CASSLDRTEANYGYTF
TRBD2	TRBJ2-1	NA	TRBV6-5	TGTGCCAGCAGTTACACCCAACTAGCGGGGGGGCCCGATGAGCAGTTCTTC	CASSYTQLAGGPDEQFF
TRBD2	TRBJ2-3	NA	TRBV20-1	TGCAGTGCTAGAGATTGGAGCCTAGCGGGATATTCCCCTAGAGCAGATACGCAGTATTTT	CSARDWSLAGYSPRADTQYF
NA	TRBJ2-1	NA	TRBV6-1	TGTGCCAGCAGTGAAGCTAGCGAGCGGAACTACAATGAGCAGTTCTTC	CASSEASERNYNEQFF
NA	TRBJ1-1	NA	TRBV27	TGTGCCAGCAGTCCCCCATCTGACAGAAGGAACACTGAAGCTTTCTTT	CASSPPSDRRNTEAFF
NA	TRBJ1-1	NA	TRBV27	TGTGCCAGCAGGTCGGTGGGTACTGAAGCTTTCTTT	CASRSVGTEAFF
TRBD2	TRBJ2-7	NA	TRBV7-7	TGTGCCAGCAGCTTAGCCCCTAGCGGGGGCTCCTACGAGCAGTACTTC	CASSLAPSGGSYEQYF
TRBD1	TRBJ2-1	NA	TRBV5-1	TGCGCCAGCAGTTCGGGGACAGGGGATTACAATGAGCAGTTCTTC	CASSSGTGDYNEQFF
NA	TRBJ2-1	NA	TRBV20-1	TGCAGTGCTTCGGACACTAGCTCCTACAATGAGCAGTTCTTC	CSASDTSSYNEQFF
NA	TRBJ2-1	NA	TRBV30	TGTGCCTGGAGGATAGGTGAGAGCTCCTACAATGAGCAGTTCTTC	CAWRIGESSYNEQFF
TRBD2	TRBJ2-5	NA	TRBV27	TGTGCCAGCAGACCACTTATAGCGGGAGGCCAAGAGACCCAGTACTTC	CASRPLIAGGQETQYF
TRBD2	TRBJ2-3	once	TRBV12-3/TRBV12-4	TGTGCCAGCAGCGATAGGGCTAGCGGGAGGGATACGCAGTATTTT	CASSDRASGRDTQYF
NA	TRBJ2-3	NA	TRBV4-1	TGCGCCAGCAGCCCCCTTGGGGGGGGGCCCACAGATACGCAGTATTTT	CASSPLGGGPTDTQYF
TRBD1	TRBJ1-1	once	TRBV7-6	TGTGCCAGCAGCTCCTTAGACAGGGGTATGAACACTGAAGCTTTCTTT	CASSSLDRGMNTEAFF
TRBD1	TRBJ2-3	NA	TRBV3-1	TGTGCCAGCTCGGGACAGACTAGCACAGATACGCAGTATTTT	CASSGQTSTDTQYF
NA	TRBJ1-2	NA	TRBV4-1	TGCGCCAGCAGCCGAGAAAGACGACAGAATTATGGCTACACCTTC	CASSRERRQNYGYTF
NA	TRBJ1-5	once	TRBV10-2	TGCGCCAGCAGTGAGGGTTACAATCAGCCCCAGCATTTT	CASSEGYNQPQHF
NA	TRBJ2-7	NA	TRBV2	TGTGCCAGCAGTGATAACTTGTCCTACGAGCAGTACTTC	CASSDNLSYEQYF
NA	TRBJ1-2	NA	TRBV5-6	TGTGCCAGCAGCTCCCCGGAGGTTTATGGCTACACCTTC	CASSSPEVYGYTF